The TCR beta chain under discussion was sequenced for a study of T cell responses to AZD1222 COVID-19 vaccine. J was trimmed by 8 bases and V by 0 bases; bases with no gene match: 8. The CDR3 consists of 15 residues. CDR1 is SGHRS, CDR2 YFSETQ, per germline. Profiling relied on immunoSEQ multiplex PCR, and the TCRdb table lists in-frame clones only, not all of them. The sample records some 110,000 clones, approximately 90% being singletons. Findings of the study overall: White British people made up most donors, females outnumbered males, and clonal diversity was possibly underestimated. The study found Spike-specific TCR breadth and depth rose after two AZD1222 doses.

To note about this clone: What it binds is unknown.

The input for sequencing was peripheral blood, taken 28 days after the second AZD1222 dose. The chain uses TRBV5-1 and TRBJ2-3; 8 bases fit TRBD1. The receptor was isolated from an adult who received the AZD1222 COVID-19 vaccine. CDR3 DNA sequence: TGCGCCAGCAGCTTGGACAGGGGGGAATTTCGTACGCAGTATTTT. Its translation: CASSLDRGEFRTQYF.